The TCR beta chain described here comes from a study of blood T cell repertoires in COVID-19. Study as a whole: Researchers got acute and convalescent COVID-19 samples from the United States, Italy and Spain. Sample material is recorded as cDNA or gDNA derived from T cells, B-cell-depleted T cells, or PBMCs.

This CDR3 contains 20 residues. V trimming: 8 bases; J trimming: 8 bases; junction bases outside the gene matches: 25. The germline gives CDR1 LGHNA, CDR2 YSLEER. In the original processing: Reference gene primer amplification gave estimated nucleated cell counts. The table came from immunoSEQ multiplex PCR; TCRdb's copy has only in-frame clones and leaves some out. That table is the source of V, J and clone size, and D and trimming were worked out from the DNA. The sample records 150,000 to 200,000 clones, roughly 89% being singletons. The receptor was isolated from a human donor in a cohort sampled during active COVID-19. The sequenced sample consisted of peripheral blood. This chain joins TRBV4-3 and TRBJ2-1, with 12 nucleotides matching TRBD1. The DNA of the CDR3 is TGCGCCAGCCTCCCCCGGGGGACAGGGGGCGCGATTATCGTTTTAGATGAGCAGTTCTTC. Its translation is CASLPRGTGGAIIVLDEQFF.